This T cell receptor (beta chain) was found in a study of tumor-infiltrating lymphocytes in oesophageal squamous cell carcinoma. Via MiXCR, TCRdb re-called the PCR reads, giving one row per CDR3 protein. The sample consists of 13,000 or so distinct CDR3 sequences, less than 65% of them appearing once. The V segment lost 0 bases and the J segment 5 bases; nucleotides outside the gene matches: 8. The CDR3 length is 18 residues. Sequenced: normal esophageal tissue next to the tumor. The chain carries TRBV12-3 or TRBV12-4 and TRBJ2-2; 11 bases agree with TRBD2. This clonotype originated in a male donor with esophageal squamous cell carcinoma. Here the CDR3 reads CASSLALVAGGITGELFF. CDR3 DNA: TGTGCCAGCAGTTTAGCGCTAGTAGCGGGAGGGATAACCGGGGAGCTGTTTTTT.